This TCR beta chain originates from a study of blood T cell repertoires in COVID-19. Study-level information: COVID-19 samples collected from the United States, Italy and Spain covered acute and convalescent phases.

The CDR3 extends over 15 amino acids. V shed 2 bases, J shed 5 bases, and the junction held 5 bases outside the gene matches. CDR1 KGHSH and CDR2 LQKENI come from the germline V gene. In the original workflow: By means of reference gene primer amplification, nucleated cell counts were estimated. The data were produced by immunoSEQ multiplex PCR, yet TCRdb's version contains in-frame clones alone and is incomplete. V and J calls and clone size follow that table, whereas D and trimming were derived from the DNA. Here the sample spans about 260,000 clones, approximately 90% being singletons. The rearrangement links TRBV18 to TRBJ1-4; 7 nucleotides agree with TRBD1. Sequences were obtained from peripheral blood. The sequence derives from a woman in her thirties or forties with acute or convalescent COVID-19. The CDR3 sequence: CASSPEDRHNEKLFF. The CDR3 DNA reads TGTGCCAGCTCACCAGAGGACAGGCACAATGAAAAACTGTTTTTT.